This entry lists 14 T cell receptor beta chains sequenced from one sample in a study of regulatory T cells in long-lasting Graves disease. Arm-PCR of CDR3 regions with iRepertoire HTBI primers generated TCR beta libraries. TCRdb re-analysed the multiplex PCR reads in MiXCR, keeping a single row per CDR3 protein. Of roughly 320,000 distinct CDR3 sequences in the sample, 15% to 20% are singletons; the top ten hold 25% to 30%. Time point in this sample: newly diagnosed GD, antithyroid drugs for less than 3 months. The authors made the TCR library using RNA they extracted from PBMCs. These records were also assigned to another study, of T cells in Graves' hyperthyroidism and ophthalmopathy.

This material consisted of peripheral blood mononuclear cells (PBMCs), taken at new diagnosis, from a patient treated with antithyroid drugs. The receptors shown here come from a man between 40 and 49 years old with Graves disease.

This clonotype came up once. A far larger clone is one base from this, pointing to a likely read error. V and J are TRBV25-1 and TRBJ2-3; no clear D gene. This CDR3 is built from 12 residues. Deletions cut 1 base from V and 2 bases from J, with 1 base between. Germline V CDR1 and CDR2: MGHDK, SYGVNS. CDR3 DNA sequence: TGTGCCAGCAGTGAATTCACAGATACGCAGTATTTT. As protein: CASSEFTDTQYF.

This clonotype was seen repeatedly, ten times or more. CDR3 bases: TGCAGTGCTAGAGATCAGGACCTAGCGGGGTGGTCGAAAGATACGCAGTATTTT. Protein product: CSARDQDLAGWSKDTQYF. The rearrangement links TRBV20-1 to TRBJ2-3, with 9 bases lining up with TRBD2. V shed 0 bases, J shed 5 bases, and the junction held 15 bases outside the gene matches. The CDR3 is 18 amino acids. Germline V gene lookup returns CDR1 DFQATT and CDR2 SNEGSKA (reference sequence).

This clonotype was observed a few times. This chain uses TRBV12-3 or TRBV12-4 with TRBJ1-2, with 7 bases lining up with TRBD1. The CDR3 covers 14 residues. Losses at the gene ends were 6 bases for V and 8 bases for J; bases not matched to a gene: 12. This CDR3 is CASSRSDRVEGYTF. The DNA of the CDR3 is TGTGCCAGCAGCCGATCTGACAGGGTTGAAGGCTACACCTTC.

This chain connects TRBV12-3 or TRBV12-4 to TRBJ2-3, with a weak D call TRBD2 (5 bases). The CDR3 totals 14 residues. V was trimmed by 7 bases and J by 5 bases, leaving 16 bases between them. In DNA form, the CDR3 reads TGTGCCAGCACCTTCGTCCATGAGGGAGATACGCAGTATTTT. This translates into CASTFVHEGDTQYF.

This clonotype was observed a few times. The chain has TRBV28 and TRBJ1-2, with D possibly matching TRBD1 (6 bases). CDR3 length: 13 amino acids. V lost 3 bases and J 5 bases, leaving 10 bases between the germline ends. The V gene's germline CDR1 is MDHEN and CDR2 SYDVKM. DNA of the CDR3: TGTGCCAGCAGTTTCTCAGGACAGTATGGCTACACCTTC. Translated: CASSFSGQYGYTF.

In this sample, this clonotype turned up many times. DNA for the CDR3: TGTGCCAGCAGCGCTGGATCGCTATCTGATACGCAGTATTTT. Translating it yields CASSAGSLSDTQYF. The chain employs TRBV5-5 and TRBJ2-3; D is undetermined. Germline CDR1 and CDR2: SGHKS and YYEKEE (reference sequence). Trimming removed 4 bases at V and 6 bases at J, with 15 bases between. This CDR3 contains 14 residues.

Notes on this clonotype: A far more abundant clone sits one base away, making this likely a read error. The chain employs TRBV30 and TRBJ2-1; D is possibly TRBD1 (5 bases). The CDR3 loop spans 11 amino acids. The germline V gene encodes CDR1 GTSNPN and CDR2 SVGIG (reference sequence). Trimming shortened V by 2 bases and J by 10 bases, and 9 bases separated the two germline ends. CDR3 sequence (DNA): TGTGCCTGGAGTAACAGGTACGAGCAGTTCTTC. Translating it yields CAWSNRYEQFF.

A remark on this clonotype: A much larger clone lies one base from this, so it may be a read error. The J gene is TRBJ2-3, the V gene TRBV5-1, with 8 nucleotides matching TRBD1. The DNA end is more similar to TRBJ1-5, so the J call may be wrong. The CDR3 is 15 residues long. The V gene's germline CDR1 is SGHRS and CDR2 YFSETQ. Written as DNA, the CDR3 is TGCGCCAGCAGCTCCGGACAGGGTGCAGCAGATACGCAGCATTTT. Translated: CASSSGQGAADTQHF.

This clonotype was seen many times. The chain's CDR3 is CSARDGYSPYNSPLHF. The CDR3 DNA reads TGCAGTGCTAGAGATGGGTATAGCCCCTATAATTCACCCCTCCACTTT. The chain has TRBV20-1 and TRBJ1-6; D not certain. The CDR3 is 16 residues long. Between the trimmed V and J ends, which lost 0 bases and 2 bases, there was a span of 11 bases. Germline values: CDR1 DFQATT, CDR2 SNEGSKA (reference sequence).

This clonotype turned up a few times. The rearrangement uses TRBV2 and TRBJ1-2, with 12 bases identical to TRBD1. Germline CDR1 and CDR2: SNHLY and FYNNEI. The CDR3 contains 16 residues. V lost 5 bases, J lost 5 bases, and 9 bases stayed unmatched. DNA for the CDR3: TGTGCCAGCAGTAGTCCCGGGACAGGGGGCAGGTATGGCTACACCTTC. Encoded protein: CASSSPGTGGRYGYTF.

This clonotype was seen only a few times. A junction boundary mismatches the germline segment, possibly from a read error. The J gene is TRBJ2-1, the V gene TRBV14; D is undetermined. Per germline, CDR1 SGHDN and CDR2 FVKESK. CDR3 size: 16 residues. The CDR3 loop is CASSQVQDNLYNGQFF. For the CDR3, the DNA is TGTGCCAGCAGCCAAGTGCAAGATAACCTCTACAATGGGCAGTTCTTC.

This clonotype was recorded many times. The CDR3 DNA follows: TGTGCCAGCAGATTCGGGGGGGGCGCCTACAATGAGCAGTTCTTC. Its translation is CASRFGGGAYNEQFF. The chain carries TRBV2 and TRBJ2-1, with 8 bases lining up with TRBD2. This CDR3 is built from 15 residues. V lost 6 bases and J lost 2; bases outside the gene matches: 6. In germline, CDR1 is SNHLY, CDR2 FYNNEI.

This clonotype was counted at least ten times. The DNA of the CDR3 is TGCAGCGTTGATAGAACTGGGGGGCAGGGGGCCGGCGGGGAGCTGTTTTTT. It specifies CSVDRTGGQGAGGELFF. The chain links TRBV29-1 to TRBJ2-2; 8 positions agree with TRBD1. V was clipped by 3 bases and J by 7 bases; unmatched bases: 16. From germline, CDR1 is SQVTM and CDR2 ANQGSEA. CDR3 length equals 17 residues.

The J gene is TRBJ2-7, the V gene TRBV7-9; a possible D gene is TRBD1 (6 bases). The CDR3 loop spans 19 amino acids. Per the germline V gene, CDR1 is SEHNR and CDR2 is FQNEAQ (reference sequence). The V gene lost 0 bases and the J gene lost 2 bases, with 23 bases spanning the gap. CDR3 protein: CASSLAAGGGRLRTYEQYF. In DNA, the CDR3 is TGTGCCAGCAGCTTAGCGGCTGGGGGCGGAAGGTTGAGGACCTACGAGCAGTACTTC.